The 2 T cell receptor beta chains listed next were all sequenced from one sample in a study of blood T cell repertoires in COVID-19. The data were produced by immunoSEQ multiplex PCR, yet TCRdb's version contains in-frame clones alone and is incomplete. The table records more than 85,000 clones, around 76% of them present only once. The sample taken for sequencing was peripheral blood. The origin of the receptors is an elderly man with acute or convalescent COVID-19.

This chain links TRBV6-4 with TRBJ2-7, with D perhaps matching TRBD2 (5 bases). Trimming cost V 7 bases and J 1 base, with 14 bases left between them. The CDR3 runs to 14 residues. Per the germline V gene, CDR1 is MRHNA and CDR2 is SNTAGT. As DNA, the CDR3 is TGTGCCAGCACAAGAGGGAAACTATCCTACGAGCAGTACTTC. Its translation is CASTRGKLSYEQYF.

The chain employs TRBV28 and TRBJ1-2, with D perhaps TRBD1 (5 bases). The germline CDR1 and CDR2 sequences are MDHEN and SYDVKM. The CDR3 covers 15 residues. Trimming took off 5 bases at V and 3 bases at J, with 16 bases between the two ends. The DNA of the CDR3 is TGTGCCAGCAGTACCCCCGCAGGGCAAGACTATGGCTACACCTTC. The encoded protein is CASSTPAGQDYGYTF.